This T cell receptor (beta chain) came from a study of T cell clusters in autoimmune cytopenias. Study-wide background: Per sample, median TRB depth was about 51,000 reads, yielding a median about 2,400 distinct clonotypes. Study-wide results and caveats: Healthy donors had around 3.1-fold more exclusive TRB clusters than active autoimmune hepatitis patients. TRB repertoire shifts in secondary cytopenia and chronic lymphocytic leukemia mostly reflected lymphoma, not autoimmunity. Primary autoimmune cytopenia patients seemingly lacked the physiological T cell clusters found in healthy donors.

This CDR3 spans 13 amino acids. From germline, CDR1 is MRHNA and CDR2 SNTAGT. A note on this clonotype: Its antigen is unknown.

TRB was amplified from roughly 250 ng of peripheral blood genomic DNA per sample. TRB was amplified by touch-down multiplex PCR, primer pools A and B combined. One entry per CDR3 protein, without DNA, is what TCRdb gives after re-calling the multiplex PCR reads. Recorded for this sample: fewer than 15,000 distinct CDR3 sequences. Sequencing was carried out using peripheral blood. The receptor was derived from a human donor with an autoimmune cytopenia or autoimmune hepatitis (not recorded which). The V call is TRBV6-4, the J call TRBJ1-1. This CDR3 reads CASSQEPNTEAFF.